This T cell receptor (beta chain) was captured by sequencing in a study of blood T cells in healthy people across ages. Study observations and caveats: There was no known CMV status for donors, so expanded clonotype changes were possibly confounded. Higher naive T cell percentage went strongly together with higher TCR beta diversity.

Combining a sample-barcoded 5' primer with a J-beta primer mix, a second PCR ran for 7 to 11 cycles. A tag from a template-switch adaptor with 12 random nucleotides marked each cDNA molecule. TCRdb re-analysed the 5' RACE reads in MiXCR, keeping a single row per CDR3 protein. The sample records 1.5 million to 2 million distinct CDR3 sequences, approximately 40% being singletons. This CDR3 is built from 15 residues. The V gene's germline CDR1 is ENHRY and CDR2 SYGVKD. The ends lost 5 bases at V and 0 bases at J; junction bases unmatched: 7. This clonotype occurred a few times. No antigen is known for it. Donors ranged from 6 to 90 years old and were healthy Caucasians in Russia.

The sequenced sample consisted of blood. The V and J genes are TRBV10-3 and TRBJ2-7; 7 positions match TRBD1. The sequence was obtained from a human donor in good health. The CDR3 region is CAISQTGETSYEQYF. The CDR3, as DNA: TGTGCCATCAGTCAAACAGGGGAGACCTCCTACGAGCAGTACTTC.